These 26 T cell receptor beta chains share one sample of origin, sequenced in a study of CD8 T cells in ankylosing spondylitis. Using its own MiXCR run on the 5' RACE reads, TCRdb lists one record per CDR3 protein. The table shows roughly 230,000 distinct CDR3 sequences, with less than 9.5% occurring only once. The sample comprised blood, either unsorted or a sorted T cell fraction (not recorded which). These receptors came from a female donor with ankylosing spondylitis or in good health (not recorded which).

This clonotype was seen repeatedly, ten times or more. The rearrangement links TRBV28 to TRBJ2-3; 11 bases are shared with TRBD2. J gave up 0 bases and V 4 bases, and 9 bases lay outside the gene matches. Germline-derived CDR1 and CDR2 are MDHEN and SYDVKM. CDR3 length: 18 residues. CDR3 nucleotide sequence: TGTGCCAGCAGTTGGGGACTAGCGGAAGTAACTAGCACAGATACGCAGTATTTT. Translated, it gives CASSWGLAEVTSTDTQYF.

Comments on this clonotype: A read error is possible here, since a much larger clone lies one base away. The chain joins TRBV12-3 or TRBV12-4 to TRBJ2-7, with D perhaps being TRBD1 or TRBD2 (6 bases each). There are 14 residues in the CDR3. CDR3 in DNA: TGTGCCAGCAGTTTAGTTACAGGGACTCACGAGCACTACTTC. Protein: CASSLVTGTHEHYF.

Ten or more counts support this clonotype. This chain joins TRBV20-1 and TRBJ2-3; D remains unclear. The CDR3 has 13 residues. Trimming pared 5 bases from V and 5 bases from J, leaving 14 bases between. The germline V gene has CDR1 DFQATT and CDR2 SNEGSKA (reference sequence). CDR3 loop: CSAEAPPGDTQYF. The CDR3 DNA follows: TGCAGTGCTGAGGCCCCGCCGGGAGATACGCAGTATTTT.

Regarding this clonotype: This may stem from a read error, because a much larger clone lies one nucleotide away. V usage is TRBV4-3 and J usage is TRBJ2-4; D is possibly TRBD1 or TRBD2 (5 bases each). Trimming pared 3 bases from V and 6 bases from J, leaving 9 bases between. The CDR3 consists of 13 residues. The germline gives CDR1 LGHNA, CDR2 YSLEER. The CDR3 is CASSQGVSNIQYF. DNA for the CDR3: TGCGCCAGCAGCCAGGGGGTATCAAACATTCAGTACTTC.

This clonotype was seen at least ten times. The V gene is TRBV24-1, the J gene TRBJ2-6; D unclear. CDR1 is KGHDR and CDR2 is SFDVKD in the germline V gene. The V end was cut by 5 bases, the J end by 0 bases, with 10 bases between. This CDR3 spans 16 amino acids. CDR3 in DNA: TGTGCCACCAGTGCCCCCCGGGCCTCTGGGGCCAACGTCCTGACTTTC. It codes for CATSAPRASGANVLTF.

This clonotype was recorded at least ten times. V is TRBV12-3 or TRBV12-4 and J is TRBJ2-1, with 14 positions matching TRBD2. The V and J ends lost 1 base and 5 bases, in that order; junction bases with no gene match: 10. This CDR3 spans 19 amino acids. DNA for the CDR3: TGTGCCAGCAGTTTAGAAGGGCGACTAGCGGGAGGGCCGAACAATGAGCAGTTCTTC. The encoded protein is CASSLEGRLAGGPNNEQFF.

This clonotype was detected many times. The chain recombines TRBV19 with TRBJ2-7, with D possibly TRBD2 on 6 matching bases. V gave up 9 bases and J gave up 6 bases, with 12 bases separating them. In germline, CDR1 is LNHDA, CDR2 SQIVND (reference sequence). The CDR3 loop spans 11 amino acids. The CDR3 bases are TGTGCCAGCGGGACTCCTTTCGAGCAGTACTTC. Translated: CASGTPFEQYF.

This clonotype was counted between two and nine times. This chain uses TRBV2 with TRBJ2-1; the D gene could be TRBD1 or TRBD2 (7 bases each). Germline V gene sequence: CDR1 SNHLY, CDR2 FYNNEI. This CDR3 contains 14 residues. Trimming cost V 7 bases and J 13 bases, with 23 bases left between them. CDR3 sequence (DNA): TGTGCCAGCACTCCCACCTCAGGGGGGGCCTTACAGTTCTTC. This translates into CASTPTSGGALQFF.

This clonotype was counted at least ten times. The chain has TRBV24-1 and TRBJ2-1, with 9 bases fitting TRBD1. This CDR3 comprises 17 residues. The trim removed 4 bases at V and 5 bases at J, leaving 11 bases unmatched. Germline CDR1 reads KGHDR; CDR2 reads SFDVKD. CDR3 protein: CATSDPSTGGIDNEQFF. CDR3 nucleotides: TGTGCCACCAGTGACCCAAGCACAGGGGGCATCGACAATGAGCAGTTCTTC.

This clonotype has a count of ten or more. The chain combines TRBV20-1 with TRBJ2-5; D is ambiguous. CDR1 DFQATT and CDR2 SNEGSKA come from the germline V gene (reference sequence). This CDR3 contains 14 residues. Trimming took off 0 bases at V and 2 bases at J, with 10 bases between the two ends. CDR3 bases: TGCAGTGCTAGAGAGGACGGAACACAAGAGACCCAGTACTTC. Amino acid sequence: CSAREDGTQETQYF.

This clonotype was picked up many times. This rearrangement joins TRBV6-1 to TRBJ2-7, with 11 positions matching TRBD2. V lost 3 bases to trimming and J lost 2 bases; unmatched junction nucleotides: 3. Germline CDR1 and CDR2: MNHNS and SASEGT. The CDR3 length is 15 residues. For the CDR3, the DNA is TGTGCCAGCAGTGATATAGCGGGAGGGCCCTACGAGCAGTACTTC. It codes for CASSDIAGGPYEQYF.

In the case of this clonotype: A much larger clone differs from this one at a single base, so this may be a read error. CDR3 residues: CASRAGQNTTYF. CDR3 coding DNA: TGTGCCAGCCGGGCGGGGCAAAACACCACATATTTT. V and J are TRBV12-3 or TRBV12-4 and TRBJ1-3; weak D call: TRBD1 (5 bases). The CDR3 loop spans 12 amino acids.

This clonotype was observed a single time. This may stem from a read error, because a much larger clone lies one nucleotide away. The J gene is TRBJ2-3, the V gene TRBV7-9, with unresolved D. The CDR3 is 12 amino acids. Germline values: CDR1 SEHNR, CDR2 FQNEAQ (reference sequence). CDR3: CAGSQSQDTQYF. As DNA, the CDR3 is TGTGCCGGCAGCCAATCCCAAGATACGCAGTATTTT.

This clonotype was seen many times. CDR3 DNA sequence: TGTGCCAGCAGCTCCTCGGGGCGGGACTACGAGCAGTACTTC. Residues: CASSSSGRDYEQYF. The chain is built from TRBV5-4 and TRBJ2-7, with D tentatively TRBD2 (6 bases). From germline, CDR1 is SGHNT and CDR2 YYREEE (reference sequence). CDR3 length: 14 residues. The V gene lost 3 bases and the J gene lost 3 bases, with 13 bases spanning the gap.

This clonotype was counted only a few times. The V call is TRBV7-2, the J call TRBJ2-1, with 12 bases aligning to TRBD2. The CDR3 consists of 17 residues. V was clipped by 4 bases and J by 6 bases; unmatched bases: 10. Germline CDR1 and CDR2: SGHTA and FQGNSA. The CDR3 DNA reads as TGTGCCAGCAGCTCTCTAGCGGGAGGGGGTTTGCGCAATGAGCAGTTCTTC. Its protein product is CASSSLAGGGLRNEQFF.

This clonotype was detected ten times or more. This chain links TRBV28 with TRBJ2-3; the D gene is possibly TRBD1 (6 bases). V dropped 10 bases and J dropped 4 bases, with 12 bases sitting between them. The CDR3 is 12 amino acids. Germline assignment: CDR1 MDHEN and CDR2 SYDVKM. The CDR3 loop reads CAMLEGADTQYF. In nucleotides, the CDR3 is TGTGCCATGCTCGAGGGGGCAGATACGCAGTATTTT.

This clonotype showed up many times. The gene calls are TRBV5-6 and TRBJ2-1; tentative D call: TRBD2 (5 bases). The CDR3 length is 15 residues. The V and J ends lost 4 bases and 8 bases respectively, with 19 bases between them. Germline loops: CDR1 SGHDT, CDR2 YYEEEE. In DNA, the CDR3 is TGTGCCAGCAGCCCTAGCTACGGGGTTAGGGATGAGCAGTTCTTC. This translates into CASSPSYGVRDEQFF.

This clonotype was observed a handful of times. The V and J genes are TRBV4-1 and TRBJ2-7; 9 bases are a match to TRBD1. V shed 1 base, J shed 6 bases, and the junction held 4 bases outside the gene matches. Per the germline V gene, CDR1 is MGHRA and CDR2 is YSYEKL. This CDR3 is built from 14 residues. The CDR3 loop reads CASSQVGTGSEQYF. In nucleotides, the CDR3 is TGCGCCAGCAGCCAAGTCGGGACAGGGTCCGAGCAGTACTTC.

This clonotype was detected many times. The rearrangement joins TRBV28 to TRBJ1-5, with TRBD1 matching over 8 bases. J was trimmed by 6 bases and V by 5 bases; bases with no gene match: 6. Germline V gives CDR1 MDHEN, CDR2 SYDVKM. This CDR3 comprises 14 residues. The CDR3 nucleotides are TGTGCCAGCAGTAAACAGGGGGGAGCTCAGCCCCAGCATTTT. Translation gives CASSKQGGAQPQHF. Looking up the rest from reference TRBV28 and TRBJ1-5 gives the full variable domain: DVKVTQSSRYLVKRTGEKVFLECVQDMDHENMFWYRQDPGLGLRLIYFSYDVKMKEKGDIPEGYSVSREKKERFSLILESASTNQTSMYLCASSKQGGAQPQHFGDGTRLSIL.

This clonotype was picked up many times. This sequence joins TRBV28 and TRBJ2-6, with D unclear. Germline V lookup: CDR1 MDHEN, CDR2 SYDVKM. The germline V and J ends were trimmed by 4 bases and 0 bases, with 13 bases remaining between them. CDR3 size: 17 residues. The DNA for the CDR3 is TGTGCCAGCAGTTCACTGATTGGGATCTCTGGGGCCAACGTCCTGACTTTC. This translates into CASSSLIGISGANVLTF.

This clonotype was observed a single time. A junction end diverges from the germline sequence, so it may reflect a read error. The chain is built from TRBV2 and TRBJ2-1; 14 bases line up with TRBD2. The germline gives CDR1 SNHLY, CDR2 FYNNEI. The CDR3 totals 18 residues. CDR3 sequence (DNA): TGTACCAGCTGGCCCGGGACTAGCGGGAGTTCGGGGAACAATGAGCAGTTCTTC. Amino acid sequence: CTSWPGTSGSSGNNEQFF.

This clonotype was observed at least ten times. The genes are TRBV12-3 or TRBV12-4 and TRBJ2-1; D ambiguous. The V and J ends lost 7 bases and 2 bases respectively, with 24 bases between them. The CDR3 loop spans 18 amino acids. The CDR3 is CASTKLASYGLPYNEQFF. In nucleotides, the CDR3 is TGTGCCAGCACCAAACTCGCGTCTTACGGGCTCCCCTACAATGAGCAGTTCTTC.

This clonotype came up many times. V and J are TRBV5-5 and TRBJ2-1, with 11 bases matching TRBD2. Germline V gene sequence: CDR1 SGHKS, CDR2 YYEKEE (reference sequence). The V and J ends lost 4 bases and 14 bases, in that order; junction bases with no gene match: 17. The CDR3 covers 16 residues. The CDR3 is CASSTQLGQALAGEFF. The CDR3 DNA is TGTGCCAGCAGCACCCAGCTGGGACAGGCACTAGCGGGGGAGTTCTTC. The variable domain in full, completed from reference TRBV5-5 and TRBJ2-1, reads DAGVTQSPTHLIKTRGQQVTLRCSPISGHKSVSWYQQVLGQGPQFIFQYYEKEERGRGNFPDRFSARQFPNYSSELNVNALLLGDSALYLCASSTQLGQALAGEFFGPGTRLTVL.

To note about this clonotype: A read error may explain this, as a much larger clone is one base away. CDR3: CASSALTDEQYF. The CDR3 DNA reads TGTGCCAGCAGTGCCTTAACGGACGAGCAGTACTTC. V usage is TRBV7-9 and J usage is TRBJ2-7, with no clear D. Trimming pared 6 bases from V and 5 bases from J, leaving 11 bases between. The CDR3 has 12 residues. Germline CDR1 and CDR2: SEHNR and FQNEAQ (reference sequence).

This clonotype was seen at least ten times. The chain carries TRBV10-3 and TRBJ1-1, with D tentatively TRBD1 (6 bases). The length of the CDR3 is 14 residues. The V gene lost 5 bases and the J gene lost 3 bases, with 13 bases spanning the gap. Germline CDR1 reads ENHRY; CDR2 reads SYGVKD. Written as DNA, the CDR3 is TGTGCCATCAGTACTGGACAGAGTTACACTGAAGCTTTCTTT. Amino acid sequence: CAISTGQSYTEAFF.

About this clonotype: With a much larger clone just one base away, this may be a read error. V usage is TRBV4-2 and J usage is TRBJ1-3; no definite D call. Trimming shortened V by 4 bases and J by 1 base, and 17 bases separated the two germline ends. Germline V CDR1 and CDR2: LGHNA, YNFKEQ. The CDR3 is made up of 17 amino acids. CDR3 amino acids: CASSLGPAWRSGNTIYF. In DNA form, the CDR3 reads TGTGCCAGCAGCCTAGGGCCAGCCTGGAGGTCTGGAAACACCATATATTTT.